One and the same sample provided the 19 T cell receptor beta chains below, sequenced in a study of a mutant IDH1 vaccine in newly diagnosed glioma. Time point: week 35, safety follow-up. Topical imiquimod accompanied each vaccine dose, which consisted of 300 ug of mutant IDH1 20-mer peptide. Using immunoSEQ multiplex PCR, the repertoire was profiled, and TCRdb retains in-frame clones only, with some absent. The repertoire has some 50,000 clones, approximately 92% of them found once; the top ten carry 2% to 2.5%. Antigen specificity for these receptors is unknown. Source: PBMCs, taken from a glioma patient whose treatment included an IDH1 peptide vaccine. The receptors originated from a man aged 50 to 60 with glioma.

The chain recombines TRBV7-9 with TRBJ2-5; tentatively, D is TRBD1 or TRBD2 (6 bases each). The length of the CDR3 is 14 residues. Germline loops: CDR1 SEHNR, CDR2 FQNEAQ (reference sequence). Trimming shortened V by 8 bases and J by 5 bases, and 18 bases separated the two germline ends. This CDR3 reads CASPGGASGETQYF. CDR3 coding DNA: TGTGCCAGCCCCGGGGGCGCCTCGGGGGAGACCCAGTACTTC.

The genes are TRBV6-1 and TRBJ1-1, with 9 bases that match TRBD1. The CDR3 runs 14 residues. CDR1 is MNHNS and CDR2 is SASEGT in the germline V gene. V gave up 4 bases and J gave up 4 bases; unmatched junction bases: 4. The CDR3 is CASSADRGATEAFF. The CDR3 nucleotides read TGTGCCAGCAGTGCGGACAGGGGAGCCACTGAAGCTTTCTTT.

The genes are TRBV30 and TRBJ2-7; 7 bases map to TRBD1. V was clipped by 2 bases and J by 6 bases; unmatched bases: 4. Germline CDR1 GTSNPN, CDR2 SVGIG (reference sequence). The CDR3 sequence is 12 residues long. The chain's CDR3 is CAWSPGGSEQYF. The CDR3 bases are TGTGCCTGGAGTCCAGGGGGAAGCGAGCAGTACTTC.

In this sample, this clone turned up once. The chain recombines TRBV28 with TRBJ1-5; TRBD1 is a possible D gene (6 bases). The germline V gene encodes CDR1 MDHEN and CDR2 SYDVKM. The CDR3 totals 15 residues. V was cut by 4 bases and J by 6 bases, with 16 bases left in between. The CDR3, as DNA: TGTGCCAGCAGTTCCGGGGGCTCGCGAAGTCAGCCCCAGCATTTT. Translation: CASSSGGSRSQPQHF.

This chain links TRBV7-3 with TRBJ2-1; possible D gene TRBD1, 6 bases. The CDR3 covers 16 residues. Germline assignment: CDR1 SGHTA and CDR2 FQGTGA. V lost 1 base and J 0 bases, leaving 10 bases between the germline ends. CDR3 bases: TGTGCCAGCAGCTTAAGGGGGCCCGTCTCCTACAATGAGCAGTTCTTC. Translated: CASSLRGPVSYNEQFF.

CDR3 sequence reads: CASSPKATNEKLFF. The CDR3 nucleotides are TGTGCCAGCTCACCAAAGGCAACTAATGAAAAACTGTTTTTT. This chain uses TRBV18 with TRBJ1-4; D remains ambiguous. V gave up 2 bases and J gave up 0 bases, with 4 bases separating them. CDR3 length equals 14 residues. Germline V CDR1 and CDR2: KGHSH, LQKENI.

The CDR3 sequence is CASSAEGFGDTQYF. CDR3 in DNA: TGTGCCAGCAGCGCCGAGGGTTTCGGAGATACGCAGTATTTT. The V and J genes are TRBV9 and TRBJ2-3, with a possible D match to TRBD2 (5 bases). The CDR3 is 14 residues long. Germline CDR1 SGDLS, CDR2 YYNGEE. Trimming shortened V by 3 bases and J by 5 bases, and 13 bases separated the two germline ends.

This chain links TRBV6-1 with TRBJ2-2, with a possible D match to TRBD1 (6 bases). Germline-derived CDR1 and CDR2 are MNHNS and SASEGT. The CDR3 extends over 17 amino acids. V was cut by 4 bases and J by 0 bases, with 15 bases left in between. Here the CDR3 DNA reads TGTGCCAGCAGTGGAAGGACAGCCGCCTCGAACACCGGGGAGCTGTTTTTT. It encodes CASSGRTAASNTGELFF.

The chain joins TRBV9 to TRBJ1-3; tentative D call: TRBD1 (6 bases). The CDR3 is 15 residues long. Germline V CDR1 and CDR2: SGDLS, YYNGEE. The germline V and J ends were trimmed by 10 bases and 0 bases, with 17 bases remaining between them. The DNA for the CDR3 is TGTGCCGGACCCAAGGGGGGACTCTCTGGAAACACCATATATTTT. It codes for CAGPKGGLSGNTIYF.

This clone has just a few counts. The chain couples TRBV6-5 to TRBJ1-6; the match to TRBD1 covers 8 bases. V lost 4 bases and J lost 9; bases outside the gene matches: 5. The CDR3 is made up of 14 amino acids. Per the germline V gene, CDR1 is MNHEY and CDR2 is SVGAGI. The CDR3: CASSSPGGGSPLHF. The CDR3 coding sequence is TGTGCCAGCAGTTCCCCAGGGGGCGGTTCACCCCTCCACTTT.

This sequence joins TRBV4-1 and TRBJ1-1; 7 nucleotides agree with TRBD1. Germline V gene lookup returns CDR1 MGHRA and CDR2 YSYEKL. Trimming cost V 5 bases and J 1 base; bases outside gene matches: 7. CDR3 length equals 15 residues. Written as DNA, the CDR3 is TGCGCCAGCAGCTCAATGGGACAGCCGAACACTGAAGCTTTCTTT. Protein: CASSSMGQPNTEAFF.

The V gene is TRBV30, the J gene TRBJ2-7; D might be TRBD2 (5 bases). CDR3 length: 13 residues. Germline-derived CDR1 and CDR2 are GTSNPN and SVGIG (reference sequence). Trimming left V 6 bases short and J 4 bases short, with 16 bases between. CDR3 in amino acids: CACSGGLEYEQYF. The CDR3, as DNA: TGTGCCTGTTCGGGCGGGCTTGAGTACGAGCAGTACTTC. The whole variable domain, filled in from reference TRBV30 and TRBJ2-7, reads SQTIHQWPATLVQPVGSPLSLECTVEGTSNPNLYWYRQAAGRGLQLLFYSVGIGQISSEVPQNLSASRPQDRQFILSSKKLLLSDSGFYLCACSGGLEYEQYFGPGTRLTVT.

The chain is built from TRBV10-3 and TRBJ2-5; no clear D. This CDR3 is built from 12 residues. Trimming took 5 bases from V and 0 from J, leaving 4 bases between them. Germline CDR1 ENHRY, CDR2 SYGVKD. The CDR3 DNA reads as TGTGCCATCAGTCAGTACCAAGAGACCCAGTACTTC. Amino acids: CAISQYQETQYF.

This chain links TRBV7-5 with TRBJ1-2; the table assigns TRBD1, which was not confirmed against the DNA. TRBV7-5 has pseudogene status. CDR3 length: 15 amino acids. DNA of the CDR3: TGTGCCAGAAGCTGGGGACAGGACTCTAACTATGGCTACACCTTC. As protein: CARSWGQDSNYGYTF.

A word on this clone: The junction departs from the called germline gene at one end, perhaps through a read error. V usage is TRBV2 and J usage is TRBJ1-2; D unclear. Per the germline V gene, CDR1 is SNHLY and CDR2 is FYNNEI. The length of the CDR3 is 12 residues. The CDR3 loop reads CATSKGNYGYTF. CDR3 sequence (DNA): TGTGCCACCAGTAAGGGAAACTATGGCTACACCTTC.

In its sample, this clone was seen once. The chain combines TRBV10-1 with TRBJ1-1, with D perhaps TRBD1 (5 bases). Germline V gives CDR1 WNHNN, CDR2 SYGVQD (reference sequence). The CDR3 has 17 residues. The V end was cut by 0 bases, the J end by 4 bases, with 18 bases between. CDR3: CASSESVLGGTRTEAFF. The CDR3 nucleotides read TGCGCCAGCAGTGAGTCGGTCTTGGGGGGGACCCGCACTGAAGCTTTCTTT.

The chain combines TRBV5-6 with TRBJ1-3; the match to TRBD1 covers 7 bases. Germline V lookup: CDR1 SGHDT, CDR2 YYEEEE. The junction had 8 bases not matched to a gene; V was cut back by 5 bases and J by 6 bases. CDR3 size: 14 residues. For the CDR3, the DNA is TGTGCCAGCAGGAGGAACAGGGGCGCAAACACCATATATTTT. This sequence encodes CASRRNRGANTIYF.

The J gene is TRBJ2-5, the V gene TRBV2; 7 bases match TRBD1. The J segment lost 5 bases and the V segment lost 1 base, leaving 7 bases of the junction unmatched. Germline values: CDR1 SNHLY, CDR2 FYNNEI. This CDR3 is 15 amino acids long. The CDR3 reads CASSEGSGGWETQYF. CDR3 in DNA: TGTGCCAGCAGTGAAGGTTCAGGGGGTTGGGAGACCCAGTACTTC.

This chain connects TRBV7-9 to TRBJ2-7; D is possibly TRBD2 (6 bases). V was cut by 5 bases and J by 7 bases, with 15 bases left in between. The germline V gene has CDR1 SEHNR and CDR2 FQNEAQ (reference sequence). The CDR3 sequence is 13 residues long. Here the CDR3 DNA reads TGTGCCAGCAGCCCCTGGACCGGGGGAGAGCAGTACTTC. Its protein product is CASSPWTGGEQYF.